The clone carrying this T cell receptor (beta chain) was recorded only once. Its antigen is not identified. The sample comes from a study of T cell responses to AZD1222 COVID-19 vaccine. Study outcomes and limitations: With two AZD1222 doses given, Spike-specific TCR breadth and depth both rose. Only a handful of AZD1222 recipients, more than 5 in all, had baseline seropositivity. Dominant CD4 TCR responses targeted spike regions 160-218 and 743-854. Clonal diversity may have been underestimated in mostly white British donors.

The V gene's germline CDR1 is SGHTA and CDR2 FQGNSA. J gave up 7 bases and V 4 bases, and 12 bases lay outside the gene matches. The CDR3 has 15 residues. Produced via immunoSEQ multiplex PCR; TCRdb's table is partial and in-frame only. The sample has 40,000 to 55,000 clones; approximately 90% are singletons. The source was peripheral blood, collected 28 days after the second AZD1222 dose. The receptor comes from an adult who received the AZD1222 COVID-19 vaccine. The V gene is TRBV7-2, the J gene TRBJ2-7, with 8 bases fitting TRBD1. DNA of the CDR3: TGTGCCAGCAGCTCTGGGACAGGTATGGGGAGGGAGCAGTACTTC. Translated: CASSSGTGMGREQYF.